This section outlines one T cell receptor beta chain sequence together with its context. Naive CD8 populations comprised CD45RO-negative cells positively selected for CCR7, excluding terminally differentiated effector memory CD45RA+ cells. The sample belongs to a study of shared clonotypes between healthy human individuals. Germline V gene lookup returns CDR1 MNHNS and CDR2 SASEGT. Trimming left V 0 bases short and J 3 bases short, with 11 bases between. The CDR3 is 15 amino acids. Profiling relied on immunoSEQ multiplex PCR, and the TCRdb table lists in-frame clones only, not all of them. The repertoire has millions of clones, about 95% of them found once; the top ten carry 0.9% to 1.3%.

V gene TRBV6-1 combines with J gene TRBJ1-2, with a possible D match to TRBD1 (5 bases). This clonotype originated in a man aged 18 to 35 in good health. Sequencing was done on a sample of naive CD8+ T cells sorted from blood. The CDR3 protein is CASSEALMGDYGYTF. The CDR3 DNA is TGTGCCAGCAGTGAAGCCCTAATGGGGGACTATGGCTACACCTTC.